A single sample gave rise to the 18 T cell receptor beta chains below, sequenced in a study of T cell changes during pregnancy in multiple sclerosis. The protocol was immunoSEQ multiplex PCR, while the TCRdb copy is restricted to in-frame clones and leaves out a portion. This table has around 60,000 clones, 88% appearing once. This specimen was peripheral blood, taken in the first trimester of pregnancy. Source of these receptors: a female donor with multiple sclerosis, enrolled in a pregnancy study.

This chain joins TRBV1 and TRBJ2-1; TRBD2 reflects the table's D call only, with no check against the DNA. TRBV1 is a documented pseudogene. The CDR3 totals 18 residues. The DNA of the CDR3 is TGCACCAGCAGCCAAGCTCTTGGGGGGGCCTTCTATGACGATGAGCAGTTCTTC. Translated: CTSSQALGGAFYDDEQFF.

V usage is TRBV5-1 and J usage is TRBJ1-2; 7 bases are a match to TRBD1. Germline CDR1 reads SGHRS; CDR2 reads YFSETQ. V shed 1 base, J shed 6 bases, and the junction held 3 bases outside the gene matches. The CDR3 extends over 13 amino acids. The CDR3 DNA sequence: TGCGCCAGCAGCTTGAACAGGGGCGATGGCTACACCTTC. Translation: CASSLNRGDGYTF.

The chain carries TRBV7-2 and TRBJ2-5; TRBD2 aligns across 10 bases. The CDR3 contains 17 residues. In germline, CDR1 is SGHTA, CDR2 FQGNSA. J gave up 3 bases and V 2 bases, and 9 bases lay outside the gene matches. In DNA form, the CDR3 reads TGTGCCAGCAGCTTAAAGAGGACTAGCGGAATAAAAGAGACCCAGTACTTC. Encoded protein: CASSLKRTSGIKETQYF.

The CDR3 is CASSLSGTSGKQFF. The CDR3 DNA reads as TGTGCCAGCAGTTTATCGGGGACTAGCGGGAAGCAGTTCTTC. The V gene is TRBV28, the J gene TRBJ2-1, with TRBD2 identical over 13 bases. V gave up 1 base and J gave up 11 bases; unmatched junction bases: 2. The CDR3 loop spans 14 amino acids. Germline V lookup: CDR1 MDHEN, CDR2 SYDVKM.

The chain combines TRBV7-2 with TRBJ2-5; D is perhaps TRBD1 (6 bases). Trimming cost V 4 bases and J 5 bases, with 11 bases left between them. The CDR3 has 13 amino acids. Per germline, CDR1 SGHTA and CDR2 FQGNSA. CDR3: CASSYRTEETQYF. The CDR3 DNA is TGTGCCAGCAGCTACCGGACAGAGGAGACCCAGTACTTC.

The genes are TRBV13 and TRBJ2-1; D not certain. Trimming removed 5 bases at V and 7 bases at J, with 15 bases between. Per germline, CDR1 PRHDT and CDR2 FYEKMQ (reference sequence). The CDR3 runs to 14 residues. In DNA form, the CDR3 reads TGTGCCAGCAGCGCTAGTTCCGGGTGGAATGAGCAGTTCTTC. This sequence encodes CASSASSGWNEQFF.

This chain connects TRBV7-9 to TRBJ1-2; 7 positions match TRBD1. Germline V lookup: CDR1 SEHNR, CDR2 FQNEAQ (reference sequence). With 0 bases clipped from V and 4 bases from J, the junction kept 5 bases outside the gene matches. CDR3 size: 15 residues. CDR3 in amino acids: CASSLARDSPYGYTF. The DNA of the CDR3 is TGTGCCAGCAGCTTAGCTAGGGACAGCCCCTATGGCTACACCTTC.

This clone was picked up a small number of times. The chain uses TRBV2 and TRBJ2-5; no firm D call. The CDR3 length is 13 residues. V lost 3 bases, J lost 2 bases, and 7 bases lay in between. Germline values: CDR1 SNHLY, CDR2 FYNNEI. For the CDR3, the DNA is TGTGCCAGCAGTGATTCTCTACAAGAGACCCAGTACTTC. Its translation: CASSDSLQETQYF.

The rearrangement uses TRBV6-4 and TRBJ2-1; TRBD2 matches 8 bases. The junction had 9 bases not matched to a gene; V was cut back by 5 bases and J by 9 bases. From germline, CDR1 is MRHNA and CDR2 SNTAGT. The CDR3 runs 14 residues. CDR3 sequence: CASSRLAGPGEQFF. DNA for the CDR3: TGTGCCAGCAGTAGGCTAGCGGGTCCAGGTGAGCAGTTCTTC.

The chain has TRBV30 and TRBJ1-3; D is unresolved. Looked up from germline, CDR1 is GTSNPN and CDR2 is SVGIG (reference sequence). Trimming removed 4 bases at V and 4 bases at J, with 8 bases between. The CDR3 has 12 residues. CDR3 DNA sequence: TGTGCCTGGACAGTTAAGGGAAACACCATATATTTT. It yields the protein CAWTVKGNTIYF. The full variable domain, completed using reference TRBV30 and TRBJ1-3, is SQTIHQWPATLVQPVGSPLSLECTVEGTSNPNLYWYRQAAGRGLQLLFYSVGIGQISSEVPQNLSASRPQDRQFILSSKKLLLSDSGFYLCAWTVKGNTIYFGEGSWLTVV.

This clone was counted once. CDR3 in amino acids: CASSLVRRRGEAFF. The CDR3, as DNA: TGTGCCAGCAGCTTGGTCCGGCGTAGGGGTGAAGCTTTCTTT. This sequence joins TRBV5-6 and TRBJ1-1; a weak D match, TRBD1 (5 bases). The CDR3 consists of 14 residues. CDR1 is SGHDT and CDR2 is YYEEEE in the germline V gene. V lost 0 bases to trimming and J lost 7 bases, with 13 bases between them.

The chain uses TRBV9 and TRBJ2-1; 12 bases are shared with TRBD2. Germline CDR1 is SGDLS and CDR2 is YYNGEE. The trim removed 4 bases at V and 7 bases at J, leaving 6 bases unmatched. The CDR3 is made up of 15 amino acids. CDR3 protein: CASSPSGRAENEQFF. Here the CDR3 DNA reads TGTGCCAGCAGCCCTAGCGGGAGGGCCGAGAATGAGCAGTTCTTC.

The chain uses TRBV2 and TRBJ1-5; TRBD1 agrees at 7 bases. Per the germline V gene, CDR1 is SNHLY and CDR2 is FYNNEI. The length of the CDR3 is 14 residues. J was trimmed by 6 bases and V by 3 bases; bases with no gene match: 5. The CDR3 loop reads CASSDRQGTQPQHF. Here the CDR3 DNA reads TGTGCCAGCAGTGATCGACAGGGAACTCAGCCCCAGCATTTT.

This chain uses TRBV6-6 with TRBJ2-1; no reliable D call. Trimming removed 5 bases from V and 4 bases from J, with 15 bases in between. This CDR3 is 15 amino acids long. CDR1 is MNHNY, CDR2 SVGAGI, per germline (reference sequence). The CDR3 loop is CASSGVTLGYNEQFF. As DNA, the CDR3 is TGTGCCAGCAGTGGAGTTACTTTGGGTTACAATGAGCAGTTCTTC.

The gene calls are TRBV7-9 and TRBJ1-4; 7 bases are shared with TRBD1. Trimming took 6 bases from V and 6 from J; bases not matched to a gene: 10. Germline lookup yields CDR1 SEHNR and CDR2 FQNEAQ (reference sequence). The CDR3 covers 15 residues. The CDR3 here is CASSFLQGMDEKLFF. In nucleotides, the CDR3 is TGTGCCAGCAGTTTTTTACAGGGGATGGATGAAAAACTGTTTTTT.

The rearrangement links TRBV5-1 to TRBJ2-2, with D perhaps matching TRBD2 (7 bases). Trimming cost V 1 base and J 0 bases, with 16 bases left between them. Germline-derived CDR1 and CDR2 are SGHRS and YFSETQ. The CDR3 spans 18 residues. The CDR3 DNA is TGCGCCAGCAGCTTGTCCGGGGGGCCGCGGTCGAACACCGGGGAGCTGTTTTTT. It translates to CASSLSGGPRSNTGELFF.

The chain carries TRBV10-3 and TRBJ1-2; 7 nucleotides align to TRBD1. The CDR3 runs 12 residues. Germline V gene sequence: CDR1 ENHRY, CDR2 SYGVKD. V lost 8 bases to trimming and J lost 2 bases; unmatched junction nucleotides: 2. For the CDR3, the DNA is TGTGCCATCGGGACAGACAACTATGGCTACACCTTC. The encoded protein is CAIGTDNYGYTF.

The gene calls are TRBV13 and TRBJ2-3; 8 bases are shared with TRBD2. Germline CDR1 PRHDT, CDR2 FYEKMQ (reference sequence). This CDR3 is 16 amino acids long. Trimming took 5 bases from V and 1 from J; bases not matched to a gene: 8. The CDR3 DNA sequence: TGTGCCAGCAGCCCCGAGGGGCGGGAGGGCACAGATACGCAGTATTTT. Translating it yields CASSPEGREGTDTQYF.